The clone carrying this T cell receptor beta chain was found a few times. Its cognate antigen is unknown. The CDR3 runs to 16 residues. Trimming removed 1 base at V and 6 bases at J, with 16 bases between. The germline V gene encodes CDR1 LGHNA and CDR2 YNFKEQ. This sample is drawn from a study of T cell repertoires in cytomegalovirus infection. Turning to the study itself: HLA-B-restricted CMV epitopes that are well studied were used alongside recently identified HLA-C-restricted ones.

Each CDR3 protein is one row after TCRdb ran MiXCR on the reads. This table holds more than 250,000 distinct CDR3 sequences, 20% to 25% found once. This TCR came from a human donor in good health (CMV status not recorded). Some clones in this sample may be carry-over from other donors' samples. Here the sequenced sample was cultured PBMCs, taken from culture after CMV antigen stimulation. This rearrangement joins TRBV4-2 to TRBJ2-1; D is unresolved. The CDR3 is CASSQGSNPLLNEQFF. CDR3 bases: TGTGCCAGCAGCCAAGGTAGCAATCCACTCCTCAATGAGCAGTTCTTC.